The 5 T cell receptor beta chains presented below share a single source sample, sequenced in a study of cytomegalovirus exposure and HLA in healthy donors. 60 Vbeta and 13 Jbeta primers were used in PCR. This table comes from immunoSEQ multiplex PCR, and its TCRdb copy is limited to in-frame clones, with some not included. The sample includes about 160,000 clones, about four fifths seen only once; the top ten take 4% to 5%. The sequenced material came from PBMCs. The receptors here all came from a man aged 25-45 years in good health and CMV-seronegative.

The V and J genes are TRBV1 and TRBJ1-2; the table's TRBD1 call for D was not verified on the DNA. TRBV1 is noted as a pseudogene. This CDR3 region has 14 residues. CDR3 residues: CTSSHDREYYGYTF. CDR3 sequence (DNA): TGCACCAGCAGCCATGACAGGGAGTACTATGGCTACACCTTC.

V usage is TRBV9 and J usage is TRBJ1-5, with 7 bases lining up with TRBD1. V lost 0 bases, J lost 8 bases, and 8 bases stayed unmatched. CDR1 is SGDLS and CDR2 is YYNGEE in the germline V gene. This CDR3 spans 15 amino acids. DNA of the CDR3: TGTGCCAGCAGCGTAGGACAGGGTGGGAGAGAGCCCCAGCATTTT. Translation gives CASSVGQGGREPQHF.

V gene TRBV2 combines with J gene TRBJ1-1; possible D gene TRBD1, 6 bases. With 7 bases removed from V and 9 bases from J, the gap between germline ends came to 12 bases. This CDR3 has 11 residues. Germline assignment: CDR1 SNHLY and CDR2 FYNNEI. This CDR3 is CASNLGTKAFF. In nucleotides, the CDR3 is TGTGCCAGCAACCTCGGGACAAAAGCTTTCTTT.

The table lists this clone with a few counts. This chain uses TRBV5-1 with TRBJ1-1; D gene unclear. Trimming pared 5 bases from V and 5 bases from J, leaving 16 bases between. The CDR3 length is 14 residues. Germline CDR1 is SGHRS and CDR2 is YFSETQ. CDR3 sequence reads: CASRINPERTEAFF. The CDR3 region has the DNA TGCGCCAGCAGAATCAACCCGGAGAGGACTGAAGCTTTCTTT.

The chain uses TRBV27 and TRBJ1-4; 8 nucleotides line up with TRBD1. CDR1 MNHEY and CDR2 SMNVEV come from the germline V gene (reference sequence). With V trimmed by 7 bases and J by 8 bases, 6 bases remained unmatched. The CDR3 extends over 13 amino acids. CDR3: CASKDRVIEKLFF. In nucleotides, the CDR3 is TGTGCCAGCAAGGACAGGGTCATAGAAAAACTGTTTTTT. Supplemented by reference TRBV27 and TRBJ1-4, the full variable domain reads EAQVTQNPRYLITVTGKKLTVTCSQNMNHEYMSWYRQDPGLGLRQIYYSMNVEVTDKGDVPEGYKVSRKEKRNFPLILESPSPNQTSLYFCASKDRVIEKLFFGSGTQLSVL.